This is a list of T cell receptor beta chains from one sample in a study of blood T cell repertoires in COVID-19. Data came from immunoSEQ multiplex PCR; TCRdb stores just in-frame clones and leaves some out. This table has over 250,000 clones, about 91% appearing once. Sequencing was carried out using peripheral blood. These receptors all stem from a woman between 55 and 75 years old with acute or convalescent COVID-19. CDR3s include the opening cysteine and the closing phenylalanine or tryptophan. A D gene is named only where the DNA matches it firmly. A clone size is listed for some rows: how often the clone was seen (once, few, many), or a class if it is expanded.

once TRBJ1-6 . TRBV6-2/TRBV6-3 TGTGCCAGCAGTCCATGGGTAGGCCAGCCGACAAATTCACCCCTCCACTTT CASSPWVGQPTNSPLHF
. TRBJ1-1 . TRBV5-1 TGCGCCAGCAGCTTGCGGACGGGAGGCGGAATGAACACTGAAGCTTTCTTT CASSLRTGGGMNTEAFF
. TRBJ2-7 TRBD1 TRBV2 TGTGCCAGCAGCGCCCTTGGGACGGACAGGGAATGGTTC CASSALGTDREWF
. TRBJ2-5 . TRBV9 TGTGCCAGCAGCGTAGGTCCGACGGGCCAAGAGACCCAGTACTTC CASSVGPTGQETQYF
. TRBJ1-1 TRBD1 TRBV7-2 TGTGCCAGCAGCTTAGATTCCGGGACAGGGCTGAACACTGAAGCTTTCTTT CASSLDSGTGLNTEAFF
once TRBJ2-2 . TRBV29-1 TGCAGCGTAGCAGCGAAGTACGGGGAGCTGTTTTTT CSVAAKYGELFF
. TRBJ2-7 TRBD1 TRBV11-1 TGTGCCAGCAGCTTGGGGACAGGGGGTTACGAGCAGTACTTC CASSLGTGGYEQYF
. TRBJ2-7 . TRBV10-3 TGTGCCATCAGTGGGACTAACGAGCAGTACTTC CAISGTNEQYF
. TRBJ2-1 TRBD1 TRBV15 TGTGCCACCAGCAGAGGGGAACAGGGGGCTGAGCAGTTCTTC CATSRGEQGAEQFF
. TRBJ1-6 . TRBV5-1 TGCGCCAGCAGCCCAGGGTTGGGCCCGAATAATTCACCCCTCCACTTT CASSPGLGPNNSPLHF
. TRBJ1-5 . TRBV7-2 TGTGCCAGCAGCTTGGGAGGGAGGGGGAATCAGCCCCAGCATTTT CASSLGGRGNQPQHF
. TRBJ2-7 TRBD2 TRBV5-4 TGTGCCAGCCGGCTAGCGGGAGGGGACGAGCAGTACTTC CASRLAGGDEQYF
. TRBJ2-2 . TRBV6-9 TGTGCCAGCAATGCTAGGGACTCTTCTACTGCGAACACCGGGGAGCTGTTTTTT CASNARDSSTANTGELFF
. TRBJ1-1 TRBD1 TRBV2 TGTGCCAGCAGGAGGGCAGGGGGCGGCACTGAAGCTTTCTTT CASRRAGGGTEAFF
. TRBJ1-4 TRBD1 TRBV4-3 TGCGCCAGCAGCCAATCTCGACAGGGGCGCGGTGAAAAACTGTTTTTT CASSQSRQGRGEKLFF
. TRBJ1-3 . TRBV7-9 TGTGCCTGGAGGGAGGCTAGCTCTGGAAACACCATATATTTT CAWREASSGNTIYF
once TRBJ2-1 TRBD2 TRBV7-7 TGTGCCACCTCAAACGGACTAGCGGGGGGCGATGAGCAGTTCTTC CATSNGLAGGDEQFF
once TRBJ2-7 . TRBV5-4 TGTGCCAGCAGCCGCACCGGGATAACACCGGACGAGCAGTACTTC CASSRTGITPDEQYF
. TRBJ1-5 . TRBV2 TGTGCCAGCAGCTACAGGGAGACGGGTCAGCCCCAGCATTTT CASSYRETGQPQHF
. TRBJ2-3 . TRBV7-3 TGTGCCAGCAGCTTAGGGGAGCCTAGCACAGATACGCAGTATTTT CASSLGEPSTDTQYF
. TRBJ1-1 . TRBV3-1/TRBV3-2 TGTGCCAGCAGCCAAGGAGGGTTCGCTGAAGCTTTCTTT CASSQGGFAEAFF
. TRBJ1-2 . TRBV9 TGTGCCAGCAGCGTAGCTCTGGCGGAGGGGTATGGCTACACCTTC CASSVALAEGYGYTF
. TRBJ2-5 . TRBV28 TGTGCCAGCAACCGAAGGGACACTTCCTTGGGGTACTTC CASNRRDTSLGYF
few TRBJ2-1 . TRBV4-2 TGTGCCAGCAGCCGAGCGGGTGAGCAGTTCTTC CASSRAGEQFF
. TRBJ2-1 TRBD1 TRBV4-3 TGCGCCAGCAGCCAGACGACCGGGACAGGGCCCAATGAGCAGTTCTTC CASSQTTGTGPNEQFF
. TRBJ2-7 TRBD1 TRBV5-6 TGTGCCAGCAGTTCGGGACAGGGGCCCTACGAGCAGTACTTC CASSSGQGPYEQYF
. TRBJ2-7 . TRBV27 TGTGCCAGCAGTTTTTCTACAGGGGTAGGGGGGGAGCAGTACTTC CASSFSTGVGGEQYF
. TRBJ1-6 . TRBV7-2 TGTGCCAGCAGCTTACGACAGCCTGATAATTCACCCCTCCACTTT CASSLRQPDNSPLHF
. TRBJ2-1 TRBD1 TRBV6-5 TGTGCCAGCAGAACCGGGACAGATCTTTACAATGAGCAGTTCTTC CASRTGTDLYNEQFF
. TRBJ1-3 . TRBV7-2 TGTGCCAGCAGCTTAGTCGGGGCAGGGGCCCTCTCTGGAAACACCATATATTTT CASSLVGAGALSGNTIYF
once TRBJ2-1 . TRBV5-8 TGTGCCAGCAGCTCCGGGTTTTTTGGTGAGCAGTTCTTC CASSSGFFGEQFF
. TRBJ2-7 TRBD1 TRBV5-1 TGCGCCAGCAGCTTCACAGGGGACGCCTACGAGCAGTACTTC CASSFTGDAYEQYF
. TRBJ2-7 . TRBV6-5 TGTGCCAGCAGTTACGGAGACTCCTACGAGCAGTACTTC CASSYGDSYEQYF
. TRBJ1-3 . TRBV19 TGTGCCAGTAGAACCGTAGATGTCTCTGGAAACACCATATATTTT CASRTVDVSGNTIYF
. TRBJ1-1 . TRBV7-2 TGTGCCAGCAGCAACACAGGGCCTGAAGCTTTCTTT CASSNTGPEAFF
. TRBJ1-4 TRBD1 TRBV19 TGTGCCAGTAGTAGCACTGTGACAGGGCCTCCTAATGAAAAACTGTTTTTT CASSSTVTGPPNEKLFF
. TRBJ1-1 TRBD1 TRBV24-1 TGTGCCACCTCGGGACGTACAGGGGGCCAAGCTTTCTTT CATSGRTGGQAFF
. TRBJ2-7 TRBD2 TRBV9 TGTGCCAGCAGCGTAGCTGCGGGGGGCCCACTCTACGAGCAGTACTTC CASSVAAGGPLYEQYF
. TRBJ1-2 TRBD1 TRBV30 TGTGCCTGGAGCGGCGCGGGACAGGTCGGGGGCTATGGCTACACCTTC CAWSGAGQVGGYGYTF
. TRBJ1-6 TRBD1 TRBV27 TGTGCCAGCAGTTCCCCCGCAGGGGGCTATAATTCACCCCTCCACTTT CASSSPAGGYNSPLHF
. TRBJ2-3 . TRBV5-6 TGTGCCAGCAGCCCCACGGAACAGGCGAGCACAGATACGCAGTATTTT CASSPTEQASTDTQYF
once TRBJ2-3 . TRBV27 TGTGCCAGCAGGCCTCTGGGACACCCTCGCACAGATACGCAGTATTTT CASRPLGHPRTDTQYF
. TRBJ2-6 TRBD2 TRBV3-1/TRBV3-2 TGTGCCAGCAGCCAAGGCTCCGGGACTAGCGGTAGGAGATCTGGGGCCAACGTCCTGACTTTC CASSQGSGTSGRRSGANVLTF
. TRBJ2-7 . TRBV9 TGTGCCAGCAGCGTGGGGGACACGCCCTACGAGCAGTACTTC CASSVGDTPYEQYF
. TRBJ2-7 TRBD1 TRBV6-5 TGTGCCATCAGGACAGGGGGCGCTGAGCAGTACTTC CAIRTGGAEQYF
once TRBJ2-1 . TRBV7-9 TGTGCCAGCAGCCGGACAGCGTTCTCCTACAATGAGCAGTTCTTC CASSRTAFSYNEQFF
once TRBJ2-6 TRBD2 TRBV24-1 TGTGCCACCAGTGTGCTAGCGGGAGGGGGTGGGGCCAACGTCCTGACTTTC CATSVLAGGGGANVLTF
. TRBJ1-2 . TRBV29-1 TGCAGCGTTGATCGGGGGTCAGGTGGCTACACCTTC CSVDRGSGGYTF
. TRBJ1-1 . TRBV7-2 TGTGCCAGCAGTCTCATCAGGGTAGCTAGCACTGAAGCTTTCTTT CASSLIRVASTEAFF
once TRBJ2-7 TRBD2 TRBV6-2/TRBV6-3 TGTGCCAGCAGTCCGGGACTAGCGGGAAGTTACGAGCAGTACTTC CASSPGLAGSYEQYF
. TRBJ1-2 TRBD1 TRBV3-1/TRBV3-2 TGTGCCAGCAGCCGGACAGGGCTTAACTATGGCTACACCTTC CASSRTGLNYGYTF
. TRBJ2-5 TRBD2 TRBV7-8 TGTGCCAGCAGCTTGGGACTGGGCGGGGGTCGGCAAGAGACCCAGTACTTC CASSLGLGGGRQETQYF
. TRBJ1-5 . TRBV11-2 TGTGCCAGCAGCTTGCAGGGAAGAAGCAATCAGCCCCAGCATTTT CASSLQGRSNQPQHF
. TRBJ2-1 TRBD2 TRBV15 TGTGCCACCAGCAGTGAGGGAGGGTTATACAATGAGCAGTTCTTC CATSSEGGLYNEQFF